A selection of T cell receptor beta chains follows, all from one sample in a study of PD-1 blockade in classical Hodgkin lymphoma. Assay: immunoSEQ multiplex PCR; the TCRdb copy retains only in-frame clones and omits some. The sample records roughly 86,000 clones, 83% being singletons. Sequences were derived from peripheral blood mononuclear cells (PBMCs), sampled before the fourth cycle of nivolumab. Receptors were obtained from a human donor with classical Hodgkin lymphoma. Both conserved end residues are part of each CDR3. Fields, in order: V gene, D gene, clone size, J gene, CDR3 protein, CDR3 DNA. D genes are given only for firm matches. Size is omitted from some rows. Given values are once, few, many or a class for expanded clones.

TRBV6-5	-	-	TRBJ2-3	CASSYSNTQYF	TGTGCCAGCAGTTACTCGAACACGCAGTATTTT
TRBV27	-	-	TRBJ1-1	CASSYKRDTEAFF	TGTGCCAGCAGTTATAAACGGGACACTGAAGCTTTCTTT
TRBV20-1	-	-	TRBJ2-5	CSARHDETQYF	TGCAGTGCTAGACATGATGAGACCCAGTACTTC
TRBV10-3	TRBD1	once	TRBJ2-6	CAISEVTGASGANVLTF	TGTGCCATCAGTGAGGTGACAGGGGCCTCTGGGGCCAACGTCCTGACTTTC
TRBV10-3	TRBD2	few	TRBJ2-1	CASDPGLGHTEQFF	TGTGCCTCCGACCCGGGACTAGGGCATACTGAGCAGTTCTTC
TRBV29-1	TRBD1	few	TRBJ1-4	CSAWDTGGGEKLFF	TGCAGCGCGTGGGACACAGGGGGAGGGGAAAAACTGTTTTTT
TRBV7-9	-	-	TRBJ1-4	CASSLGTAPNEKLFF	TGTGCCAGCAGCTTAGGGACAGCCCCTAATGAAAAACTGTTTTTT
TRBV19	TRBD2	-	TRBJ2-5	CASSMGTSVETQYF	TGTGCCAGTAGTATGGGGACTAGCGTAGAGACCCAGTACTTC
TRBV4-1	TRBD1	-	TRBJ2-1	CASSRTGIGNEQFF	TGCGCCAGCAGCCGGACAGGGATCGGCAATGAGCAGTTCTTC
TRBV28	-	-	TRBJ2-1	CASSPQRRDEQFF	TGTGCCAGCAGCCCCCAACGCAGGGATGAGCAGTTCTTC
TRBV5-1	TRBD2	-	TRBJ2-1	CASRYTGTSVNEQFF	TGCGCCAGCAGATATACCGGGACTAGCGTCAATGAGCAGTTCTTC
TRBV30	-	-	TRBJ1-5	CAWSLGVGQPQHF	TGTGCCTGGAGTCTGGGGGTTGGGCAGCCCCAGCATTTT
TRBV4-3	TRBD2	once	TRBJ2-2	CASSQGLAENTGELFF	TGCGCCAGCAGCCAAGGACTAGCGGAGAACACCGGGGAGCTGTTTTTT
TRBV7-9	TRBD1	-	TRBJ2-4	CASSLVAGGNIQYF	TGTGCCAGCAGCTTAGTGGCAGGGGGAAACATTCAGTACTTC
TRBV7-8	-	-	TRBJ2-2	CASIHRDGVDTGELFF	TGTGCCAGCATCCACAGAGACGGCGTCGACACCGGGGAGCTGTTTTTT
TRBV28	-	-	TRBJ1-5	CASSLDEQPQHF	TGTGCCAGCAGTCTCGATGAGCAGCCCCAGCATTTT
TRBV10-3	-	-	TRBJ1-1	CAISVGALNTEAFF	TGTGCCATCAGTGTGGGCGCTTTAAACACTGAAGCTTTCTTT
TRBV15	-	-	TRBJ1-2	CATKLTGSGYGYTF	TGTGCCACCAAACTTACAGGGTCGGGCTATGGCTACACCTTC
TRBV15	-	-	TRBJ1-2	CATSRDRQSLGYTF	TGTGCCACCAGCAGAGATCGGCAGAGCCTCGGCTACACCTTC
TRBV5-8	-	-	TRBJ2-6	CASSLLTGLSSGANVLTF	TGTGCCAGCAGCTTACTTACGGGACTGAGCTCTGGGGCCAACGTCCTGACTTTC
TRBV10-3	-	-	TRBJ2-1	CAIRREGGHNEQFF	TGTGCCATCAGGAGGGAAGGTGGGCACAATGAGCAGTTCTTC
TRBV2	TRBD1	few	TRBJ1-5	CASSQQGADQPQHF	TGTGCCAGCAGTCAACAGGGGGCTGATCAGCCCCAGCATTTT
TRBV7-2	-	-	TRBJ2-3	CASSAYADTQYF	TGTGCCAGCAGCGCCTACGCAGATACGCAGTATTTT
TRBV12-1	-	-	TRBJ2-1	CASSPGWPRGSEQFF	TGTGCCAGCAGCCCCGGGTGGCCTAGGGGAAGTGAGCAGTTCTTC
TRBV15	-	-	TRBJ1-5	CASRGREGQPQHF	TGTGCCAGCAGGGGCAGGGAGGGTCAGCCCCAGCATTTT
TRBV11-2	-	-	TRBJ2-3	CASSTPGTASTDTQYF	TGTGCCAGCAGCACTCCCGGGACGGCTAGCACAGATACGCAGTATTTT
TRBV6-5	-	few	TRBJ2-2	CASSQLSSGELFF	TGTGCCAGCAGTCAATTATCTAGCGGGGAGCTGTTTTTT
TRBV10-3	-	-	TRBJ1-1	CAISRNLPNTEAFF	TGTGCCATCAGCCGGAACTTACCGAACACTGAAGCTTTCTTT
TRBV28	-	-	TRBJ1-2	CASSVMSRRKTYGYTF	TGTGCCAGCAGTGTCATGTCTCGACGAAAGACCTATGGCTACACCTTC